Described below is a single TCR beta chain sequence and its context. Its antigen is currently unknown. The entry originates in a study of OX40 agonist ivuxolimab in advanced cancers. Overall study: Patients got intravenous ivuxolimab at 0.01 to 10 mg/kg every 2 weeks. Overall study findings and caveats: Mean expanded clone counts were higher in CD8+ than CD4+ T cells.

The ends were cut back, 5 bases at V and 6 bases at J, with 19 bases in the middle. CDR3 length: 16 residues. Germline CDR1 is SGHTA and CDR2 is FQGTGA. The data were produced by immunoSEQ multiplex PCR, yet TCRdb's version contains in-frame clones alone and is incomplete. The sample has some 59,000 clones, 75% to 90% seen once. J is TRBJ2-2 and V is TRBV7-3; D may correspond to TRBD1 or TRBD2 (6 bases each). The sample here was CD4+ or CD8+ T cells sorted from blood, taken in a trial of the OX40 agonist ivuxolimab. The receptor's source is an adult with an advanced solid tumor such as melanoma, head and neck, liver or kidney cancer. In nucleotides, the CDR3 is TGTGCCAGCAGCCTCCAAGGGGGGTCGTGGCCCGGGGAGCTGTTTTTT. This gives the protein CASSLQGGSWPGELFF.